Listed below are T cell receptor beta chains from one sample, sequenced in a study of post-analysis software for immune sequencing data. TCRdb reprocessed the PCR reads with MiXCR, giving one entry per CDR3 protein. Of roughly 570,000 distinct CDR3 sequences listed, around 34% were seen once; the top ten hold around 6.1%. The sequencing sample was made of blood. The receptors derive from a girl under 18 with multiple sclerosis. Both conserved end residues are part of each CDR3. D genes are given only for firm matches. For some rows the clone size is stated as once, few or many, or as a class when expanded; others skip it.

TRBV5-1	TRBJ1-2	NA	few	CASSLEGGLGYTF	TGCGCCAGCAGCTTGGAAGGGGGACTCGGCTACACCTTC
TRBV18	TRBJ2-3	TRBD1	few	CASSPPEQGGADTQYF	TGTGCCAGCTCACCACCGGAACAGGGGGGAGCAGATACGCAGTATTTT
TRBV3-1	TRBJ1-5	NA	NA	CASSQDGDQPQHF	TGTGCCAGCAGCCAAGATGGCGATCAGCCCCAGCATTTT
TRBV12-3/TRBV12-4	TRBJ1-1	NA	few	CASSFEQLKAGNTEAFF	TGTGCCAGCAGTTTTGAACAGCTAAAAGCGGGGAACACTGAAGCTTTCTTT
TRBV24-1	TRBJ1-2	NA	NA	CATSDAPDRGYTF	TGTGCCACCAGTGATGCTCCTGACCGAGGCTACACCTTC
TRBV6-5	TRBJ1-2	NA	few	CASTPVPGGGGYGYTF	TGTGCCAGCACTCCCGTACCTGGCGGAGGTGGCTATGGCTACACCTTC
TRBV6-2/TRBV6-3	TRBJ1-2	NA	few	CASSYDGGLGRINYGYTF	TGTGCCAGCAGTTACGATGGGGGGCTCGGTCGGATTAACTATGGCTACACCTTC
TRBV5-1	TRBJ2-7	TRBD1	few	CASWTGGLHEQYF	TGCGCCAGCTGGACAGGGGGCCTCCACGAGCAGTACTTC
TRBV5-1	TRBJ2-1	NA	NA	CASSPRLQETQFF	TGCGCCAGCAGCCCCAGACTCCAAGAGACCCAGTTCTTC
TRBV5-1	TRBJ1-2	NA	NA	CASSLASAGDPHTF	TGCGCCAGCAGCTTGGCCTCGGCAGGCGACCCTCACACCTTC
TRBV28	TRBJ2-3	TRBD2	many	CASSQHSGGEQYF	TGTGCCAGCAGTCAACATAGCGGGGGGGAGCAGTATTTT
TRBV10-3	TRBJ2-5	NA	few	CATAPGVQETQYF	TGTGCCACGGCCCCGGGGGTCCAAGAGACCCAGTACTTC
TRBV5-1	TRBJ2-6	NA	NA	CASSLRELSGANVLTF	TGCGCCAGCAGCTTGAGGGAACTCTCTGGGGCCAACGTCCTGACTTTC
TRBV10-1	TRBJ1-4	TRBD1	NA	CASQGENENLFF	TGCGCCAGTCAGGGGGAAAATGAAAACCTGTTTTTT
TRBV10-3	TRBJ1-6	TRBD1	few	CAVASDRGGSPLHF	TGTGCCGTAGCCTCCGACAGGGGGGGGTCACCCCTCCACTTT
TRBV7-9	TRBJ2-3	TRBD2	few	CASSRLAGSGTDTQYF	TGTGCCAGCAGTAGACTAGCGGGGTCTGGGACGGATACGCAGTATTTT
TRBV6-2/TRBV6-3	TRBJ2-1	TRBD2	NA	CASTTPGLAGGSSYNEQFF	TGTGCCAGCACTACTCCGGGACTAGCGGGGGGAAGCTCCTACAATGAGCAGTTCTTC
TRBV4-1	TRBJ2-6	TRBD1	NA	CASSQEDPDRGPFSGANVLTF	TGCGCCAGCAGCCAAGAAGATCCGGACAGGGGGCCCTTCTCTGGGGCCAACGTCCTGACTTTC
TRBV20-1	TRBJ1-4	NA	few	CSARKGTVTNEKLFF	TGCAGTGCTAGGAAGGGAACGGTAACTAATGAAAAACTGTTTTTT
TRBV6-1	TRBJ2-2	TRBD2	NA	CASGKTSGGLNTGELFF	TGTGCCAGCGGAAAGACTAGCGGGGGCCTAAACACCGGGGAGCTGTTTTTT
TRBV11-2	TRBJ2-5	NA	few	CASSFFTWRGREETQYF	TGTGCCAGCAGCTTTTTCACGTGGAGGGGGCGTGAAGAGACCCAGTACTTC
TRBV20-1	TRBJ2-5	NA	few	CSARGPRDEETQYF	TGCAGTGCTAGAGGGCCCCGGGATGAAGAGACCCAGTACTTC
TRBV5-4	TRBJ1-2	NA	few	CASTIGNYGYTF	TGTGCCAGCACCATCGGCAACTATGGCTACACCTTC
TRBV6-5	TRBJ2-1	TRBD1	few	CASSRLGRGPGEQFF	TGTGCCAGCAGCCGCCTAGGAAGGGGGCCGGGTGAGCAGTTCTTC
TRBV24-1	TRBJ2-6	NA	few	CATEVEDSGANVLTF	TGTGCCACCGAAGTTGAGGACTCTGGGGCCAACGTCCTGACTTTC
TRBV5-1	TRBJ2-5	NA	few	CASSWGGGETQYF	TGCGCCAGCAGCTGGGGAGGGGGCGAGACCCAGTACTTC
TRBV7-8	TRBJ2-5	TRBD2	NA	CASSTTSGGARETQYF	TGTGCCAGCAGCACGACTAGCGGGGGGGCCCGTGAGACCCAGTACTTC
TRBV27	TRBJ1-6	TRBD1	few	CASGFRGPGYNSPLHF	TGTGCCAGCGGTTTCAGGGGGCCGGGCTATAATTCACCCCTCCACTTT
TRBV10-1	TRBJ2-5	NA	many	CASSGGPQETQYF	TGCGCCAGCAGTGGGGGACCCCAAGAGACCCAGTACTTC
TRBV4-1	TRBJ1-2	NA	NA	CASSQGVQGEIYGYTF	TGCGCCAGCAGCCAAGGGGTACAGGGAGAGATCTATGGCTACACCTTC
TRBV7-2	TRBJ1-2	TRBD1	NA	CASSLRRSGQGAKGYTF	TGTGCCAGCAGCCTCCGGCGCTCGGGACAGGGGGCAAAAGGCTACACCTTC
TRBV7-3	TRBJ2-6	TRBD1	NA	CASSLRATGLTGANVLTF	TGTGCCAGCAGCTTACGGGCGACAGGGCTCACTGGGGCCAACGTCCTGACTTTC
TRBV7-2	TRBJ2-1	NA	NA	CASRVGSYNEQFF	TGTGCCAGCAGAGTGGGCAGCTACAATGAGCAGTTCTTC
TRBV7-7	TRBJ2-5	TRBD1	few	CASSPQWTGGGETQYF	TGTGCTAGCAGCCCGCAATGGACAGGGGGCGGTGAGACCCAGTACTTC
TRBV28	TRBJ2-3	NA	few	CASSLRPDTDTQYF	TGTGCCAGCAGCCTTCGTCCAGACACAGATACGCAGTATTTT
TRBV18	TRBJ2-1	NA	few	CASSPSTVYGETQFF	TGTGCCAGCTCACCATCTACGGTGTACGGAGAGACCCAGTTCTTC
TRBV24-1	TRBJ1-5	NA	few	CATSSLRLTSNQPQHF	TGTGCCACCAGTTCCTTGCGGCTGACGAGCAATCAGCCCCAGCATTTT
TRBV6-6	TRBJ1-2	NA	once	CASSSLGQSRGYTF	TGTGCCAGCAGTTCTTTAGGACAGAGCCGGGGCTACACCTTC
TRBV4-1	TRBJ1-2	TRBD1	NA	CASSHLGQGNGYGYTF	TGCGCCAGCAGCCACTTAGGACAGGGCAATGGCTATGGCTACACCTTC
TRBV29-1	TRBJ1-2	NA	once	CSVGASKGPNLYGYTF	TGCAGCGTTGGGGCCTCGAAGGGGCCCAACCTCTATGGCTACACCTTC
TRBV6-6	TRBJ1-1	TRBD1	few	CASRQGVEAFF	TGTGCCAGCAGACAGGGGGTTGAAGCTTTCTTT
TRBV4-2	TRBJ2-5	TRBD1	once	CASSQNPAGGRETQYF	TGTGCCAGCAGCCAAAACCCGGCAGGGGGACGAGAGACCCAGTACTTC
TRBV7-9	TRBJ1-4	NA	NA	CASSFTWDFRVENEKLFF	TGTGCCAGCAGCTTTACGTGGGATTTCAGGGTAGAAAATGAAAAACTGTTTTTT
TRBV7-9	TRBJ2-7	NA	NA	CASSLFGSSYEQYF	TGTGCCAGCAGCTTATTCGGGAGCTCCTACGAGCAGTACTTC
TRBV28	TRBJ1-5	TRBD1	once	CASSGTGLNQPQHF	TGTGCCAGCAGCGGGACAGGGTTGAATCAGCCCCAGCATTTT
TRBV14	TRBJ2-2	TRBD1	few	CASSQYFRQGAVTGELFF	TGTGCCAGCAGCCAGTACTTCCGACAGGGGGCCGTTACCGGGGAGCTGTTTTTT
TRBV29-1	TRBJ2-1	TRBD1	NA	CSADRANGQFF	TGCAGCGCGGACAGGGCGAATGGGCAGTTCTTC
TRBV7-2	TRBJ2-3	TRBD2	NA	CASSLGLAADTLYF	TGTGCCAGCAGCTTGGGACTAGCGGCTGATACGCTGTATTTT
TRBV5-5	TRBJ1-2	NA	few	CASSSGLTGYGYTF	TGTGCCAGCAGCTCGGGACTGACCGGCTATGGCTACACCTTC
TRBV18	TRBJ2-3	NA	NA	CASSPLRGASTDTQYF	TGTGCCAGCTCACCACTCAGAGGAGCTAGCACAGATACGCAGTATTTT
TRBV13	TRBJ2-7	NA	few	CASSFVGVSSYEQYF	TGTGCCAGCAGCTTCGTTGGGGTTTCATCCTACGAGCAGTACTTC
TRBV4-1	TRBJ2-7	NA	NA	CASSQGSGPSYEQYF	TGCGCCAGCAGCCAGGGATCCGGACCCTCCTACGAGCAGTACTTC
TRBV4-1	TRBJ2-5	NA	few	CASSQSAFQETQYF	TGCGCCAGCAGCCAGTCAGCATTCCAAGAGACCCAGTACTTC
TRBV29-1	TRBJ2-5	NA	many	CSVEVGGGETQYF	TGCAGCGTTGAAGTTGGGGGCGGAGAGACCCAGTACTTC
TRBV28	TRBJ2-7	NA	once	CASSQAPGFHEQYF	TGTGCCAGCAGCCAAGCCCCAGGGTTCCACGAGCAGTACTTC
TRBV12-3/TRBV12-4	TRBJ2-7	TRBD2	NA	CASSLSGGPSYEQYF	TGTGCCAGCAGCCTTAGCGGGGGGCCATCCTACGAGCAGTACTTC
TRBV4-2	TRBJ1-5	NA	many	CASSQGNRVSNQPQHF	TGTGCCAGCAGCCAAGGGAACAGGGTCAGCAATCAGCCCCAGCATTTT
TRBV5-1	TRBJ1-2	NA	NA	CASSALPSSYTF	TGCGCCAGCAGCGCTCTCCCGTCGAGCTACACCTTC
TRBV6-2/TRBV6-3	TRBJ2-3	TRBD2	NA	CASSVLAGVTDMQYF	TGTGCCAGCAGCGTACTAGCGGGGGTAACAGATATGCAGTATTTT
TRBV4-1	TRBJ2-3	TRBD1	few	CASSREPGQGSADTQYF	TGCGCCAGCAGCCGCGAACCGGGACAGGGTTCCGCAGATACGCAGTATTTT